A single T cell receptor beta chain is shown here with its context. Its specificity is unknown. The sample originates from a study of PD-1 blockade in mismatch repair-deficient tumors. Findings and caveats of the study: Tumor-resident clones, often absent from pretreatment blood, expanded after pembrolizumab and then contracted.

Germline CDR1 and CDR2: LNHNV and YYDKDF (reference sequence). V shed 0 bases and J shed 5 bases, with 5 bases lying between them. CDR3 length: 14 amino acids. This table comes from immunoSEQ multiplex PCR, and its TCRdb copy is limited to in-frame clones, with some not included. The sample includes about 34,000 clones, about 85% of them seen just once. A few pembrolizumab responders had their TCRs sequenced. The input for sequencing was PBMCs, taken 6 to 7 weeks after starting pembrolizumab. The chain recombines TRBV15 with TRBJ1-6; D is undetermined. The clonotype comes from an adult with mismatch repair-deficient cancer. In DNA form, the CDR3 reads TGTGCCACCAGCAGAGACAACAATAATTCACCCCTCCACTTT. Its translation is CATSRDNNNSPLHF. Filled out from reference TRBV15 and TRBJ1-6, the complete variable domain reads DAMVIQNPRYQVTQFGKPVTLSCSQTLNHNVMYWYQQKSSQAPKLLFHYYDKDFNNEADTPDNFQSRRPNTSFCFLDIRSPGLGDTAMYLCATSRDNNNSPLHFGNGTRLTVT.